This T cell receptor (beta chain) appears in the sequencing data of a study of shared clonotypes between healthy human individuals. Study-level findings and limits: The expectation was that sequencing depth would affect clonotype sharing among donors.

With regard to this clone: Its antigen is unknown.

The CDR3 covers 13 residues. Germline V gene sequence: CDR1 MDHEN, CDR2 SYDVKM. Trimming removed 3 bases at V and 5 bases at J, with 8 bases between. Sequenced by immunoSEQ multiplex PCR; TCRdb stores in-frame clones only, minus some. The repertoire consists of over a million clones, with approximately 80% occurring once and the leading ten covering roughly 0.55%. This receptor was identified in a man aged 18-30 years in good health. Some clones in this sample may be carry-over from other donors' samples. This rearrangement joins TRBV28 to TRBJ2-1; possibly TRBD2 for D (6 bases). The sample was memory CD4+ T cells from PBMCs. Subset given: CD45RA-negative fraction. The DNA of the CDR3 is TGTGCCAGCAGTTTGCGGGATCACAATGAGCAGTTCTTC. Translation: CASSLRDHNEQFF.